One sample yielded the 2 T cell receptor beta chains listed below, sequenced in a study of cytomegalovirus exposure and HLA in healthy donors. The study ran its PCR with 60 Vbeta and 13 Jbeta primers. Profiling relied on immunoSEQ multiplex PCR, and the TCRdb table lists in-frame clones only, not all of them. The sample gives 49,000 or so clones, 81% of which show up once; roughly 2.3% is in the top ten. Sequencing was performed on PBMCs. The receptors stem from a boy between 5 and 17 years old in good health and CMV-seropositive.

On this clone itself: The junction and the germline gene differ at one end; a read error may be behind it. The gene calls are TRBV10-3 and TRBJ1-2; D is unclear. Germline V gene sequence: CDR1 ENHRY, CDR2 SYGVKD. The CDR3 is made up of 12 amino acids. For the CDR3, the DNA is TGTGCCATTAGAACTGAGGGCTATGGCTACACCTTT. This sequence encodes CAIRTEGYGYTF.

The gene calls are TRBV25-1 and TRBJ2-3; 7 bases fit TRBD2. Looked up from germline, CDR1 is MGHDK and CDR2 is SYGVNS. The CDR3 is made up of 15 amino acids. With V trimmed by 1 base and J by 5 bases, 6 bases remained unmatched. The CDR3 nucleotides read TGTGCCAGCAGTGAATCCAGCGGGGCTGGAGATACGCAGTATTTT. This sequence encodes CASSESSGAGDTQYF.